This T cell receptor beta chain is from a study of blood T cell repertoires in COVID-19. This CDR3 region has 16 residues. The V end was cut by 5 bases, the J end by 5 bases, with 21 bases between. Germline CDR1 and CDR2: LGHNT and FRNRAP. Generated by immunoSEQ multiplex PCR, the TCRdb table keeps only in-frame clones and is missing some. The sample has around 150,000 clones, around 90% seen once. This TCR was sampled from an older woman with active or convalescent COVID-19. The source material was peripheral blood. The chain joins TRBV12-5 to TRBJ2-5, with D tentatively TRBD1 (7 bases). Here the CDR3 reads CASGIRRQGGGETQYF. Written as DNA, the CDR3 is TGTGCTAGTGGTATCCGAAGACAGGGAGGCGGGGAGACCCAGTACTTC. The full variable domain, rest sourced from reference TRBV12-5 and TRBJ2-5, is DARVTQTPRHKVTEMGQEVTMRCQPILGHNTVFWYRQTMMQGLELLAYFRNRAPLDDSGMPKDRFSAEMPDATLATLKIQPSEPRDSAVYFCASGIRRQGGGETQYFGPGTRLLVL.